This T cell receptor beta chain stems from a study of Ad26.COV2.S vaccination and SARS-CoV-2 variants. Study summary: Donor joined the COV1001 Ad26.COV2.S trial arm. Recipients of Ad26.COV2.S got it intramuscularly, once or twice 56 days apart.

Treatment given: around 19 received Ad26.COV2.S at low or high dose, single or two shots; about five received placebo; per-sample allocation not given. After the first vaccine or placebo injection, samples were drawn on day 63. Clones were read by immunoSEQ multiplex PCR, and TCRdb kept only the in-frame ones, dropping some. The sample yields almost 400,000 clones, over 75% seen once. The V segment lost 1 base and the J segment 0 bases; nucleotides outside the gene matches: 3. The CDR3 length is 16 residues. CDR1 SGHRS and CDR2 YFSETQ come from the germline V gene. This clonotype was sampled from a person aged 18-65 years who received the Ad26.COV2.S COVID-19 vaccine or a placebo. The material sequenced was peripheral blood, taken in a trial of Ad26.COV2.S vaccine versus placebo. The chain couples TRBV5-1 to TRBJ2-1, with 8 bases matching TRBD1. This chain's CDR3 is CASSLSGGVSYNEQFF. The CDR3 DNA is TGCGCCAGCAGCTTGTCAGGGGGCGTCTCCTACAATGAGCAGTTCTTC.